This T cell receptor beta chain was retrieved from a study of PD-L1 blockade in urothelial cancer. The overall study: In the patient group, most of the roughly 30 were males with bladder-origin urothelial cancer. Blood gave a median 141,255 T cells. Study outcomes and limitations: Prediction of better survival came from below-median pretreatment blood TCR clonality.

The CDR3 extends over 15 amino acids. Looked up from germline, CDR1 is MNHNY and CDR2 is SVGAGI (reference sequence). V lost 0 bases and J lost 6; bases outside the gene matches: 6. Points on this clone: The antigen is unknown.

The data were produced by immunoSEQ multiplex PCR, yet TCRdb's version contains in-frame clones alone and is incomplete. The repertoire holds about 51,000 clones, with about 86% as singletons. Time point in this sample: pretreatment peripheral blood. V is TRBV6-6 and J is TRBJ1-2; 8 bases map to TRBD1. The TCR sequence derives from a man in his fifties or sixties with urothelial cancer. The specimen was PBMCs, collected around atezolizumab (anti-PD-L1) treatment. CDR3 protein: CASSYSAGGGDGYTF. In DNA, the CDR3 is TGTGCCAGCAGTTACTCGGCAGGGGGCGGTGATGGCTACACCTTC.